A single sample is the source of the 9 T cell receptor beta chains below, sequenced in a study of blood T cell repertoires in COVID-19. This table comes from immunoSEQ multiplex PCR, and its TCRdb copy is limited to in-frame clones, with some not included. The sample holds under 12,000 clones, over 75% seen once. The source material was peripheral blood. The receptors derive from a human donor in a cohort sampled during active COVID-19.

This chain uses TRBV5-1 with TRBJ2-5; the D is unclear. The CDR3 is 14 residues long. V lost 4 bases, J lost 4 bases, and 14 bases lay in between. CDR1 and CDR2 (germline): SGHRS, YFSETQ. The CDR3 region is CASSHSGRIETQYF. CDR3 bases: TGCGCCAGCAGCCATTCTGGCCGAATAGAGACCCAGTACTTC.

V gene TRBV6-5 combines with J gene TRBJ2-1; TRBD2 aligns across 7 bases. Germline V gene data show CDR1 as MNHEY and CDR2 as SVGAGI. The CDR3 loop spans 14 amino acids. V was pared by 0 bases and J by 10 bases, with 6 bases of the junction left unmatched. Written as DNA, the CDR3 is TGTGCCAGCAGTTACTCGCCCCTAGCGGTAGAGCAGTTCTTC. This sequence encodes CASSYSPLAVEQFF.

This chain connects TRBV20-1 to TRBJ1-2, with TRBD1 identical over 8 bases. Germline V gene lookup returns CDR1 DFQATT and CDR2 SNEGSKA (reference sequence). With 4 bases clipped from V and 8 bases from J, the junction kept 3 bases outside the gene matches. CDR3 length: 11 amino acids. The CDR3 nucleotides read TGCAGTGCTAACAGGGGGGACGGCTACACCTTC. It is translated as CSANRGDGYTF.

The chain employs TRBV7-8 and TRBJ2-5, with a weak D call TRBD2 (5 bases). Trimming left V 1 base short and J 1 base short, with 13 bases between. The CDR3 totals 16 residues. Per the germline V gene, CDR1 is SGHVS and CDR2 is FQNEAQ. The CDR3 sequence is CASSLGRWRAQETQYF. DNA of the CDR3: TGTGCCAGCAGCTTAGGTCGTTGGCGGGCCCAAGAGACCCAGTACTTC.

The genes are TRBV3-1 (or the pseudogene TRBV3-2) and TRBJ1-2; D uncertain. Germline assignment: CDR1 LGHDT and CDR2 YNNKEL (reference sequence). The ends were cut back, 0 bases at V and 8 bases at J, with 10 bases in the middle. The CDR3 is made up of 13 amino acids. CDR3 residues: CASSQERLGGYTF. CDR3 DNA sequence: TGTGCCAGCAGCCAAGAACGTCTCGGGGGCTACACCTTC.

The CDR3 spells CASSVYREPGNTIYF. For the CDR3, the DNA is TGCGCCAGCAGCGTCTACAGGGAGCCTGGAAACACCATATATTTT. This rearrangement joins TRBV4-1 to TRBJ1-3; tentative D call: TRBD1 (6 bases). CDR3 size: 15 residues. The germline V gene encodes CDR1 MGHRA and CDR2 YSYEKL. Trimming pared 5 bases from V and 2 bases from J, leaving 13 bases between.

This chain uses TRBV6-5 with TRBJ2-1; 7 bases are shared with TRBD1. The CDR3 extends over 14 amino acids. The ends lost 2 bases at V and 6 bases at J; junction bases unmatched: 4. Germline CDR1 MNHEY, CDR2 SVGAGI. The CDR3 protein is CASSYAGQANEQFF. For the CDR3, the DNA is TGTGCCAGCAGTTACGCAGGACAGGCCAATGAGCAGTTCTTC.

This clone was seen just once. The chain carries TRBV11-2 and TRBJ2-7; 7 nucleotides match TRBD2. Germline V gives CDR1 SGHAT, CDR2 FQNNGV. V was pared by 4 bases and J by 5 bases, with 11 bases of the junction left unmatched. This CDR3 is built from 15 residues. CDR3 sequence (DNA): TGTGCCAGCAGCTCGCGCCCGGGAGGTGGTCACGAGCAGTACTTC. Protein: CASSSRPGGGHEQYF.

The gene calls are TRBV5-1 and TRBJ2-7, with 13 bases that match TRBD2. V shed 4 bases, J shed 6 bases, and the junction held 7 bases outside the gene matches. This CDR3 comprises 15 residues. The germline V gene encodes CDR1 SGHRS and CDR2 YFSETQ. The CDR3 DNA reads TGCGCCAGCAGCCAAGGACTAGCGGGAGTTTCCGAGCAGTACTTC. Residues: CASSQGLAGVSEQYF. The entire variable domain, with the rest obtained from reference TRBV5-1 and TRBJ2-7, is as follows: KAGVTQTPRYLIKTRGQQVTLSCSPISGHRSVSWYQQTPGQGLQFLFEYFSETQRNKGNFPGRFSGRQFSNSRSEMNVSTLELGDSALYLCASSQGLAGVSEQYFGPGTRLTVT.